This paragraph reports one T cell receptor beta chain. The target antigen is unknown. The naive CD8 population came from CD45RO-negative cells selected for CCR7, without terminally differentiated effector memory CD45RA+ cells. Generated by immunoSEQ multiplex PCR, the TCRdb table keeps only in-frame clones and is missing some. This sample has nearly 2 million clones, with approximately 94% found just once. The sample comes from a study of shared clonotypes between healthy human individuals. The study's findings and limits: A reduction in generation probabilities was seen for non-shared clonotypes relative to those shared by all four donors.

Germline V lookup: CDR1 MDHEN, CDR2 SYDVKM. The CDR3 extends over 13 amino acids. Deletions cut 6 bases from V and 2 bases from J, with 10 bases between. This clonotype was sampled from a man between 18 and 35 years old in good health. V and J are TRBV28 and TRBJ2-5, with D possibly being TRBD1 (6 bases). What was sequenced was naive CD8+ T cells sorted from blood. CDR3 sequence (DNA): TGTGCCAGCAGCATAGGACAGCAAGAGACCCAGTACTTC. Encoded protein: CASSIGQQETQYF.